This T cell receptor beta chain emerged from a study of blood T cells in healthy people across ages. Study-level background: Through template switching, about one barcoded beta molecule was captured per two T cells, as measured in model experiments.

Germline V gene lookup returns CDR1 MRHNA and CDR2 SNTAGT. This CDR3 has 15 amino acids. V was pared by 8 bases and J by 2 bases, with 8 bases of the junction left unmatched. Together with a sample-barcoded 5' primer, a J-beta primer mix was included in a second PCR lasting about 6 to 12 cycles. Each cDNA was tagged by a template-switch adaptor containing 12 random nucleotides. MiXCR was run by TCRdb on the 5' RACE reads, yielding one entry per CDR3 protein. Altogether hundreds of thousands of distinct CDR3 sequences are present, about 56% being singletons, with the ten largest covering approximately 24%. Researchers isolated at least 6 million PBMCs per sample.

The sequence was collected from a man aged 40-49 years in good health. V is TRBV6-4 and J is TRBJ2-1; the match to TRBD1 covers 8 bases. The sample was blood. The DNA for the CDR3 is TGTGCCAGCCAAGCCGGGACAGGAGCCTACAATGAGCAGTTCTTC. Protein: CASQAGTGAYNEQFF.